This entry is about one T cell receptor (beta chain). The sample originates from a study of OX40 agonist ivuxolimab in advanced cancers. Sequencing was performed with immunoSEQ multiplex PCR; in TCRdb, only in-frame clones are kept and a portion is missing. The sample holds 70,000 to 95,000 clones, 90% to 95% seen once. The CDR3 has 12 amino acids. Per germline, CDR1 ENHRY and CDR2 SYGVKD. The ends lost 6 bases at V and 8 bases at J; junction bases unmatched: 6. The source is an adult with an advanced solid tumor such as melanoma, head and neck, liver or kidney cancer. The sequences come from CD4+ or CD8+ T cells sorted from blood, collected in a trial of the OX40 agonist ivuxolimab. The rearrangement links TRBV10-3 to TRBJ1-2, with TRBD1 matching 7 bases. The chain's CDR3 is CAIRQGTFGYTF. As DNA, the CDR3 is TGTGCCATCAGACAGGGGACTTTCGGCTACACCTTC.